Below are 31 T cell receptor beta chains sequenced from a single sample in a study of OX40 agonist ivuxolimab in advanced cancers. The repertoire was sequenced with immunoSEQ multiplex PCR; TCRdb's copy has only in-frame clones and lacks some. The table includes about 76,000 clones, around 85% detected once. Specimen: CD4+ or CD8+ T cells sorted from blood, collected in a trial of the OX40 agonist ivuxolimab. Receptors originate from an adult with an advanced solid tumor such as melanoma, head and neck, liver or kidney cancer.

This clone was seen once. The rearrangement joins TRBV28 to TRBJ1-2; D unclear. The CDR3 consists of 13 residues. CDR1 is MDHEN, CDR2 SYDVKM, per germline. Trimming took 3 bases from V and 2 from J, leaving 7 bases between them. CDR3 DNA sequence: TGTGCCAGCAGTTTGGCCGGGAACTATGGCTACACCTTC. Residues: CASSLAGNYGYTF.

Only one count was recorded for this clone. The V and J genes are TRBV7-8 and TRBJ1-1; D gene ambiguous. The germline gives CDR1 SGHVS, CDR2 FQNEAQ. V dropped 1 base and J dropped 4 bases, with 10 bases sitting between them. The CDR3 length is 14 residues. The CDR3 coding sequence is TGTGCCAGCAGCTTAGAACCCTTGTCCACTGAAGCTTTCTTT. As protein: CASSLEPLSTEAFF.

With regard to this clone: The same CDR3 also results from other DNA sequences found in this sample. The chain carries TRBV9 and TRBJ2-1, with TRBD1 matching 8 bases. Germline CDR1 SGDLS, CDR2 YYNGEE. The CDR3 has 14 residues. V gave up 4 bases and J gave up 5 bases; unmatched junction bases: 5. CDR3 coding DNA: TGTGCCAGCAGCCCAGGACAGGGAAACAATGAGCAGTTCTTC. Its translation: CASSPGQGNNEQFF.

This clone showed up just once. V usage is TRBV23-1 and J usage is TRBJ2-7; D gene unclear. TRBV23-1 is identified as an open reading frame with a role that is uncertain. Trimming removed 4 bases at V and 2 bases at J, with 3 bases between. The CDR3 extends over 11 amino acids. CDR3 nucleotide sequence: TGCGCCAGCAGTCGAGCCTACGAGCAGTACTTC. Amino acids: CASSRAYEQYF.

The rearrangement links TRBV19 to TRBJ2-3; D unresolved. V lost 3 bases and J lost 3, with 7 bases in between. This CDR3 contains 13 residues. CDR1 is LNHDA, CDR2 SQIVND, per germline (reference sequence). The CDR3 is CASSIRQTDTQYF. CDR3 nucleotide sequence: TGTGCCAGTAGTATTCGCCAAACAGATACGCAGTATTTT. Full variable domain (remainder filled in from reference TRBV19 and TRBJ2-3): DGGITQSPKYLFRKEGQNVTLSCEQNLNHDAMYWYRQDPGQGLRLIYYSQIVNDFQKGDIAEGYSVSREKKESFPLTVTSAQKNPTAFYLCASSIRQTDTQYFGPGTRLTVL.

The rearrangement uses TRBV28 and TRBJ2-2, with 7 positions matching TRBD1. This CDR3 contains 16 residues. The V gene's germline CDR1 is MDHEN and CDR2 SYDVKM. The trim removed 5 bases at V and 4 bases at J, leaving 10 bases unmatched. The CDR3, as DNA: TGTGCCAGCAGTACCTACAGGGGCCGCGGCACCGGGGAGCTGTTTTTT. Its protein product is CASSTYRGRGTGELFF.

The chain has TRBV28 and TRBJ2-1; D is uncertain. Germline V gives CDR1 MDHEN, CDR2 SYDVKM. Trimming took off 0 bases at V and 7 bases at J, with 7 bases between the two ends. The CDR3 runs 13 residues. The DNA of the CDR3 is TGTGCCAGCAGTTTATGGGAAGAAAATGAGCAGTTCTTC. As protein: CASSLWEENEQFF.

The genes are TRBV2 and TRBJ2-2, with no clear D. Germline-derived CDR1 and CDR2 are SNHLY and FYNNEI. V gave up 7 bases and J gave up 6 bases, with 6 bases separating them. The CDR3 is 11 amino acids. The CDR3 here is CASTVAGELFF. The CDR3 DNA reads as TGTGCCAGCACGGTAGCCGGGGAGCTGTTTTTT.

The chain joins TRBV28 to TRBJ1-5; D remains unclear. The CDR3 is 13 residues long. V shed 3 bases and J shed 3 bases, with 6 bases lying between them. Germline V lookup: CDR1 MDHEN, CDR2 SYDVKM. The DNA of the CDR3 is TGTGCCAGCAGTTTGACCTACAATCAGCCCCAGCATTTT. It yields the protein CASSLTYNQPQHF.

This sequence joins TRBV5-4 and TRBJ1-1, with D uncertain. CDR3 length equals 13 residues. Germline lookup yields CDR1 SGHNT and CDR2 YYREEE (reference sequence). V was cut by 4 bases and J by 5 bases, with 12 bases left in between. The CDR3 spells CASSGRTGTEAFF. The CDR3 region has the DNA TGTGCCAGCAGCGGCAGGACCGGAACTGAAGCTTTCTTT.

The CDR3 DNA reads as TGTGCCAGCAGCCCCCGCCCAGGTGGGGATGAGCAGTTCTTC. Translating gives CASSPRPGGDEQFF. This chain links TRBV13 with TRBJ2-1; D is uncertain. Trimming took off 5 bases at V and 8 bases at J, with 16 bases between the two ends. The germline CDR1 and CDR2 sequences are PRHDT and FYEKMQ (reference sequence). The CDR3 has 14 amino acids.

The chain joins TRBV28 to TRBJ2-3; TRBD2 agrees at 13 bases. CDR1 and CDR2 (germline): MDHEN, SYDVKM. The junction had 14 bases not matched to a gene; V was cut back by 6 bases and J by 11 bases. This CDR3 spans 16 amino acids. The CDR3 coding sequence is TGTGCCAGCAGCACCCGCCGGACTAGCGGGAGAGGTATGCAGTATTTT. This translates into CASSTRRTSGRGMQYF.

This sequence joins TRBV30 and TRBJ1-6; D is possibly TRBD1 (5 bases). V was clipped by 0 bases and J by 0 bases, with 9 bases between them. CDR1 is GTSNPN, CDR2 SVGIG, per germline (reference sequence). The CDR3 extends over 16 amino acids. CDR3 loop: CAWSVQDSSYNSPLHF. As DNA, the CDR3 is TGTGCCTGGAGTGTTCAAGACAGCTCCTATAATTCACCCCTCCACTTT.

This chain links TRBV10-3 with TRBJ1-1; D possibly corresponds to TRBD1 (6 bases). Germline V lookup: CDR1 ENHRY, CDR2 SYGVKD. Trimming left V 5 bases short and J 2 bases short, with 9 bases between. CDR3 length equals 13 residues. The CDR3: CAISTQGNTEAFF. CDR3 bases: TGTGCCATCAGTACACAGGGAAACACTGAAGCTTTCTTT.

The chain carries TRBV5-1 and TRBJ1-1, with D possibly being TRBD1 (6 bases). Germline V gene lookup returns CDR1 SGHRS and CDR2 YFSETQ. V lost 5 bases and J 4 bases, leaving 15 bases between the germline ends. This CDR3 is built from 14 residues. The CDR3 is CASSPPGGLTEAFF. The CDR3 region has the DNA TGCGCCAGCAGTCCCCCGGGGGGCCTCACTGAAGCTTTCTTT.

The chain uses TRBV6-1 and TRBJ1-1; D remains unclear. Germline CDR1 MNHNS, CDR2 SASEGT. V lost 5 bases to trimming and J lost 4 bases, with 5 bases between them. The CDR3 sequence is 11 residues long. The CDR3 coding sequence is TGTGCCAGCAGTTACGGCACTGAAGCTTTCTTT. It translates to CASSYGTEAFF.

A single count supports this clone. V gene TRBV9 combines with J gene TRBJ1-2, with a possible D match to TRBD1 (6 bases). CDR1 SGDLS and CDR2 YYNGEE come from the germline V gene. The V and J ends lost 3 bases and 5 bases respectively, with 11 bases between them. The CDR3 is made up of 13 amino acids. The CDR3 region has the DNA TGTGCCAGCAGCGCCCAGACAGGATATGGCTACACCTTC. Translating it yields CASSAQTGYGYTF.

The chain recombines TRBV6-1 with TRBJ2-1; the D gene is possibly TRBD1 (5 bases). Trimming cost V 8 bases and J 1 base, with 9 bases left between them. From germline, CDR1 is MNHNS and CDR2 SASEGT. CDR3 length equals 13 residues. The CDR3 sequence: CASRWTSYNEQFF. CDR3 nucleotide sequence: TGTGCCAGCCGATGGACATCCTACAATGAGCAGTTCTTC.

This rearrangement joins TRBV6-1 to TRBJ2-7, with no clear D. The CDR3 contains 14 residues. Per the germline V gene, CDR1 is MNHNS and CDR2 is SASEGT. The V end lost 8 bases, the J end lost 1 base, and 15 bases lay between the germline ends. The CDR3 region has the DNA TGTGCCAGCGGAGTGAACTTTCAGTCCTACGAGCAGTACTTC. It specifies CASGVNFQSYEQYF.

V usage is TRBV18 and J usage is TRBJ1-1; no definite D call. The germline V and J ends were trimmed by 3 bases and 4 bases, with 15 bases remaining between them. This CDR3 spans 15 amino acids. Per germline, CDR1 KGHSH and CDR2 LQKENI. In DNA, the CDR3 is TGTGCCAGCTCACCTTCAGGTGGTCGGACCACTGAAGCTTTCTTT. It specifies CASSPSGGRTTEAFF.

The J gene is TRBJ2-7, the V gene TRBV6-5; TRBD1 is a possible D gene (6 bases). The CDR3 has 14 residues. The germline V and J ends were trimmed by 5 bases and 4 bases, with 15 bases remaining between them. From germline, CDR1 is MNHEY and CDR2 SVGAGI. The CDR3 loop is CASSSNRVGYEQYF. The CDR3 DNA follows: TGTGCCAGCAGTAGCAACAGGGTAGGGTACGAGCAGTACTTC.

This sequence joins TRBV5-1 and TRBJ2-2; D not certain. Germline V gene lookup returns CDR1 SGHRS and CDR2 YFSETQ. This CDR3 is 15 amino acids long. Trimming stripped 0 bases from V and 4 bases from J, with 10 bases between. Here the CDR3 DNA reads TGCGCCAGCAGCTTGGCCTTGTCGATCACCGGGGAGCTGTTTTTT. Its protein is CASSLALSITGELFF.

The chain recombines TRBV4-3 with TRBJ1-5, with a possible D match to TRBD1 (6 bases). CDR1 LGHNA and CDR2 YSLEER come from the germline V gene. V was cut by 0 bases and J by 0 bases, with 18 bases left in between. The CDR3 spans 19 residues. Written as DNA, the CDR3 is TGCGCCAGCAGCCAAGATAGGGCGGGGGGCACAATTAGCAATCAGCCCCAGCATTTT. Its translation is CASSQDRAGGTISNQPQHF.

This chain connects TRBV9 to TRBJ2-5, with D possibly matching TRBD2 (7 bases). Per the germline V gene, CDR1 is SGDLS and CDR2 is YYNGEE. The CDR3 is 15 residues long. The ends were cut back, 0 bases at V and 3 bases at J, with 12 bases in the middle. For the CDR3, the DNA is TGTGCCAGCAGCGTAGGAGCGGGACAAGAAGAGACCCAGTACTTC. Translating gives CASSVGAGQEETQYF.

For this clone: Other DNA variants within this sample encode the same CDR3. V usage is TRBV7-3 and J usage is TRBJ1-1; no firm D call. Between the trimmed V and J ends, which lost 1 base and 1 base, there was a span of 4 bases. In germline, CDR1 is SGHTA, CDR2 FQGTGA. This CDR3 is 13 amino acids long. The CDR3 DNA reads TGTGCCAGCAGCTTAAACAGGAACACTGAAGCTTTCTTT. This gives the protein CASSLNRNTEAFF.

The chain carries TRBV6-6 and TRBJ2-1; 8 bases line up with TRBD1. V gave up 6 bases and J gave up 8 bases; unmatched junction bases: 6. This CDR3 region has 13 residues. The V gene's germline CDR1 is MNHNY and CDR2 SVGAGI (reference sequence). The CDR3 region is CASRGGQVYEQFF. As DNA, the CDR3 is TGTGCCAGCAGGGGGGGACAGGTCTATGAGCAGTTCTTC.

The sample holds one count of this clone. The chain combines TRBV9 with TRBJ2-2; the D gene is possibly TRBD1 (5 bases). The CDR3 runs 18 residues. Germline-derived CDR1 and CDR2 are SGDLS and YYNGEE. Between the trimmed V and J ends, which lost 1 base and 7 bases, there was a span of 23 bases. CDR3 residues: CASSVTPWAGRSGGELFF. The CDR3, as DNA: TGTGCCAGCAGCGTAACCCCCTGGGCAGGGCGGTCGGGCGGGGAGCTGTTTTTT.

The chain couples TRBV27 to TRBJ2-3, with 8 nucleotides matching TRBD2. CDR1 MNHEY and CDR2 SMNVEV come from the germline V gene (reference sequence). J was trimmed by 4 bases and V by 4 bases; bases with no gene match: 7. The CDR3 length is 15 residues. The CDR3 nucleotides read TGTGCCAGCAGTTCCATCGGGGGGGAGGCAGATACGCAGTATTTT. This sequence encodes CASSSIGGEADTQYF.

In this sample, this clone turned up a few times. This chain uses TRBV28 with TRBJ1-6; D is unclear. The CDR3 extends over 13 amino acids. V lost 3 bases and J 9 bases, leaving 9 bases between the germline ends. Germline V gene lookup returns CDR1 MDHEN and CDR2 SYDVKM. The CDR3 spells CASSFLRGSPLHF. The CDR3 DNA is TGTGCCAGCAGTTTCCTAAGAGGTTCACCCCTCCACTTT.

The chain is built from TRBV7-2 and TRBJ2-7; no definite D call. From germline, CDR1 is SGHTA and CDR2 FQGNSA. V gave up 5 bases and J gave up 6 bases, with 17 bases separating them. This CDR3 spans 14 amino acids. CDR3 nucleotides: TGTGCCAGCAGCCCGAGACGGACCTCAATCGAGCAGTACTTC. Translating it yields CASSPRRTSIEQYF.

The gene calls are TRBV10-1 and TRBJ2-2; TRBD2 matches at 13 bases. This CDR3 region has 16 residues. J was trimmed by 7 bases and V by 5 bases; bases with no gene match: 7. Germline lookup yields CDR1 WNHNN and CDR2 SYGVQD (reference sequence). The CDR3 protein is CASSSGLAGVDGELFF. CDR3 coding DNA: TGCGCCAGCAGTTCCGGACTAGCGGGAGTTGACGGGGAGCTGTTTTTT.